A single sample gave rise to the 21 T cell receptor beta chains below, sequenced in a study of cytomegalovirus exposure and HLA in healthy donors. A multiplex PCR was run with 60 Vbeta primers and 13 Jbeta primers. Assay: immunoSEQ multiplex PCR; the TCRdb copy retains only in-frame clones and omits some. Found here are under 250,000 clones, 70% to 80% of them singletons; the top ten hold 3.8%. Sequences were obtained from PBMCs. These receptors were taken from a male donor in good health and CMV-seronegative.

This chain connects TRBV6-5 to TRBJ1-2; tentative D call: TRBD1 (6 bases). The CDR3 sequence is 15 residues long. Germline CDR1 and CDR2: MNHEY and SVGAGI. Trimming cost V 4 bases and J 3 bases, with 15 bases left between them. This chain's CDR3 is CASSSPNEGDYGYTF. Written as DNA, the CDR3 is TGTGCCAGCAGTTCACCTAACGAGGGGGACTATGGCTACACCTTC.

The V and J genes are TRBV13 and TRBJ2-5; tentative D call: TRBD2 (5 bases). The end of the DNA aligns better with TRBJ2-7, so the J call may be wrong. The CDR3 is 12 residues long. Germline assignment: CDR1 PRHDT and CDR2 FYEKMQ (reference sequence). CDR3: CASSFTGYEQYF. The CDR3 region has the DNA TGTGCCAGCAGCTTCACGGGGTACGAGCAGTACTTC.

The chain uses TRBV6-1 and TRBJ2-2; D not certain. The germline CDR1 and CDR2 sequences are MNHNS and SASEGT. V lost 4 bases, J lost 1 base, and 4 bases lay in between. The CDR3 extends over 13 amino acids. Written as DNA, the CDR3 is TGTGCCAGCAGTGGACAGAACACCGGGGAGCTGTTTTTT. Translation gives CASSGQNTGELFF.

The CDR3 coding sequence is TGTGCCAGCAGTGAACTCCAGGGGTCCTACAATGAGCAGTTCTTC. Translation gives CASSELQGSYNEQFF. The rearrangement links TRBV6-1 to TRBJ2-1; the D gene is possibly TRBD1 (6 bases). CDR1 is MNHNS, CDR2 SASEGT, per germline. This CDR3 spans 15 amino acids. The V and J ends lost 2 bases and 1 base respectively, with 9 bases between them.

The rearrangement joins TRBV6-1 to TRBJ2-5; D gene unclear. The V end lost 10 bases, the J end lost 1 base, and 10 bases lay between the germline ends. The CDR3 totals 12 residues. Germline V gene lookup returns CDR1 MNHNS and CDR2 SASEGT. The CDR3: CATTPSQETQYF. CDR3 sequence (DNA): TGTGCCACCACGCCCAGCCAAGAGACCCAGTACTTC.

The chain is built from TRBV5-4 and TRBJ1-1, with D hard to call. The germline V gene has CDR1 SGHNT and CDR2 YYREEE (reference sequence). The CDR3 has 14 amino acids. V lost 4 bases to trimming and J lost 5 bases, with 15 bases between them. The CDR3 here is CASSPPGRGTEAFF. CDR3 DNA: TGTGCCAGCAGCCCGCCCGGCAGAGGGACTGAAGCTTTCTTT.

To note about this clone: At one of its ends the junction is not consistent with the germline gene, which may arise from a read error. The chain uses TRBV7-9 and TRBJ2-3, with D possibly TRBD1 on 6 matching bases. The CDR3 has 14 amino acids. Germline assignment: CDR1 SEHNR and CDR2 FQNEAQ (reference sequence). The CDR3 spells CASSSAGTRPGVDF. For the CDR3, the DNA is TGTGCCAGCAGCTCCGCCGGGACAAGGCCAGGGGTGGATTTT.

The V call is TRBV19, the J call TRBJ2-7; 8 positions match TRBD1. The CDR3 is made up of 14 amino acids. CDR1 is LNHDA, CDR2 SQIVND, per germline (reference sequence). V lost 2 bases to trimming and J lost 6 bases; unmatched junction nucleotides: 6. CDR3 sequence (DNA): TGTGCCAGTAGTATACGAGGCAGGGGGCCCGAGCAGTACTTC. This codes for CASSIRGRGPEQYF.

This chain uses TRBV7-2 with TRBJ1-2, with unresolved D. The CDR3 spans 15 residues. Germline CDR1 SGHTA, CDR2 FQGNSA. V was shortened by 1 base and J by 0 bases, with 9 bases between the two germline ends. CDR3: CASSLDARANYGYTF. In nucleotides, the CDR3 is TGTGCCAGCAGCTTAGACGCGCGGGCTAACTATGGCTACACCTTC.

This chain connects TRBV5-4 to TRBJ2-5; D is perhaps TRBD1 (6 bases). Germline CDR1 is SGHNT and CDR2 is YYREEE (reference sequence). The CDR3 length is 15 residues. Trimming cost V 4 bases and J 4 bases, with 17 bases left between them. This CDR3 reads CASSESQGAPETQYF. The CDR3 DNA follows: TGTGCCAGCAGCGAGTCACAGGGTGCCCCAGAGACCCAGTACTTC.

Only a few counts were recorded for this clone. This chain links TRBV9 with TRBJ2-1; 8 positions agree with TRBD2. Unmatched junction bases numbered 9, after V lost 4 bases and J lost 12 bases. The CDR3 is made up of 13 amino acids. CDR1 is SGDLS and CDR2 is YYNGEE in the germline V gene. In DNA, the CDR3 is TGTGCCAGCAGCCCGGGGGGGGTTCAGGTGCAGTTCTTC. Translated, it gives CASSPGGVQVQFF.

The chain couples TRBV27 to TRBJ1-1; D call uncertain. Germline-derived CDR1 and CDR2 are MNHEY and SMNVEV (reference sequence). The CDR3 sequence is 15 residues long. Trimming removed 4 bases from V and 1 base from J, with 13 bases in between. CDR3 DNA sequence: TGTGCCAGCAGTTCTGACTACACACCGAACACTGAAGCTTTCTTT. Translated, it gives CASSSDYTPNTEAFF.

This sequence joins TRBV2 and TRBJ1-1; 9 bases line up with TRBD1. The V and J ends lost 5 bases and 1 base, in that order; junction bases with no gene match: 5. Germline V gene sequence: CDR1 SNHLY, CDR2 FYNNEI. This CDR3 contains 15 residues. The CDR3 DNA reads TGTGCCAGCAGTCCTCCGGGACAGGGGAACACTGAAGCTTTCTTT. Amino acid sequence: CASSPPGQGNTEAFF.

The chain joins TRBV5-1 to TRBJ2-2; possible D gene TRBD2, 6 bases. Looked up from germline, CDR1 is SGHRS and CDR2 is YFSETQ. The CDR3 sequence is 16 residues long. V was clipped by 0 bases and J by 1 base, with 10 bases between them. CDR3 sequence reads: CASSLGPGVNTGELFF. In DNA, the CDR3 is TGCGCCAGCAGCTTGGGGCCGGGAGTGAACACCGGGGAGCTGTTTTTT.

V is TRBV21-1 and J is TRBJ2-1; TRBD2, as called in the table, went unchecked against the DNA. TRBV21-1 is marked as a pseudogene. The CDR3 extends over 16 amino acids. The CDR3 DNA reads as TGTGCCAGCAGCAACTTGGGAATAGCGGGAGGTAATGAGCAGTTCTTC. Protein sequence: CASSNLGIAGGNEQFF.

The CDR3 DNA reads as TGCGCCAGCAGCTTGGGTTTAGCGAACTCCTACGAGCAGTACTTC. As protein: CASSLGLANSYEQYF. The rearrangement links TRBV5-1 to TRBJ2-7; perhaps TRBD2 as D (5 bases). Per germline, CDR1 SGHRS and CDR2 YFSETQ. The CDR3 length is 15 residues. Trimming shortened V by 0 bases and J by 0 bases, and 10 bases separated the two germline ends.

The chain is built from TRBV27 and TRBJ2-5; possible D gene TRBD1, 6 bases. The J call may be wrong; the DNA end is better matched by TRBJ2-7. Germline CDR1 MNHEY, CDR2 SMNVEV (reference sequence). This CDR3 region has 14 residues. For the CDR3, the DNA is TGTGCCAGCAGTCCCTCACAGGGCCCCTACGAGCAGTACTTC. Amino acids: CASSPSQGPYEQYF.

In DNA, the CDR3 is TGTGCCAGCAGCCCGACTAGCGGGAGTTATGAGCAGTTCTTC. Amino acids: CASSPTSGSYEQFF. This chain links TRBV5-8 with TRBJ2-1; 12 positions agree with TRBD2. The germline CDR1 and CDR2 sequences are SGHTS and YDEGEE. This CDR3 is 14 amino acids long. Trimming took 4 bases from V and 8 from J; bases not matched to a gene: 4.

This rearrangement joins TRBV11-3 to TRBJ2-1; 14 bases fit TRBD2. CDR3 size: 16 residues. Germline CDR1 SGHNT, CDR2 YENEEA. Unmatched junction bases numbered 7, after V lost 4 bases and J lost 8 bases. The CDR3 protein is CASSSFPGLAGDEQFF. Written as DNA, the CDR3 is TGTGCCAGCAGCTCCTTCCCGGGACTAGCGGGAGATGAGCAGTTCTTC.

The chain recombines TRBV9 with TRBJ1-3; D possibly corresponds to TRBD1 (5 bases). The CDR3 sequence is 14 residues long. Trimming shortened V by 0 bases and J by 6 bases, and 10 bases separated the two germline ends. Germline CDR1 is SGDLS and CDR2 is YYNGEE. The CDR3 spells CASSVGGTLNTIYF. The CDR3 DNA follows: TGTGCCAGCAGCGTAGGCGGGACCCTAAACACCATATATTTT.

The gene calls are TRBV19 and TRBJ2-1, with 7 nucleotides matching TRBD2. CDR3 length: 14 residues. Germline V gene sequence: CDR1 LNHDA, CDR2 SQIVND (reference sequence). J lost 6 bases, V lost 8 bases, and 10 bases had no gene match. This chain's CDR3 is CASEGLAAGNEQFF. The CDR3 region has the DNA TGTGCCAGTGAGGGGCTAGCGGCCGGCAATGAGCAGTTCTTC.